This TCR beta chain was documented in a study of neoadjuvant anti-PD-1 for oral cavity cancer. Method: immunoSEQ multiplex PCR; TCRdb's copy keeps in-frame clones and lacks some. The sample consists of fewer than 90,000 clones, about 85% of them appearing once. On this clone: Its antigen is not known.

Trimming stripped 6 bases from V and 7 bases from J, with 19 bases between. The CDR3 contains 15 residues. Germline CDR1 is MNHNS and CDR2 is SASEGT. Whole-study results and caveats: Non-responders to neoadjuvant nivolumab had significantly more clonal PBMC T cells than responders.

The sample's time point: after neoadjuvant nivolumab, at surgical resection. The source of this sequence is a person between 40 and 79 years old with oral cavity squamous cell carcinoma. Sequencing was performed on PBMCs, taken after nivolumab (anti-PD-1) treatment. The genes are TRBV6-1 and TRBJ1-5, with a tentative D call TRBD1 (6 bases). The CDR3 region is CASSPRGGEGQPQHF. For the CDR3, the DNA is TGTGCCAGCAGCCCAAGGGGGGGCGAAGGGCAGCCCCAGCATTTT.